The 25 T cell receptor beta chains below come from one sample, sequenced in a study of post-analysis software for immune sequencing data. The library was made from cDNA and included unique molecular identifiers. In TCRdb, the PCR reads were re-called with MiXCR into one record per CDR3 protein. The sample holds hundreds of thousands of distinct CDR3 sequences, roughly 27% seen once. Broader study findings: Relative to controls, patients had five TRBV segments at higher frequency, with TRBV5-6, TRBV5-1 and TRBV20-1 among these.

These receptors have no identified antigens. Input material: blood. The receptors come from a girl aged 10 to 17 with multiple sclerosis.

This clonotype was picked up many times. V and J are TRBV5-1 and TRBJ2-3, with 7 bases fitting TRBD1. Germline V CDR1 and CDR2: SGHRS, YFSETQ. The V segment lost 0 bases and the J segment 4 bases; nucleotides outside the gene matches: 8. This CDR3 contains 16 residues. The CDR3 nucleotides are TGCGCCAGCAGCTTGGCCTCAGGGGGTAGCGCAGATACGCAGTATTTT. It translates to CASSLASGGSADTQYF.

The chain is built from TRBV4-1 and TRBJ1-6, with TRBD1 matching 7 bases. Germline V gives CDR1 MGHRA, CDR2 YSYEKL. After removal of 0 bases from V and 7 bases from J, the junction contained 6 bases not matched to a gene. CDR3 size: 16 residues. The CDR3 nucleotides are TGCGCCAGCAGCCAAGAAGCCGACAGGGTCAATTCACCCCTCCACTTT. This sequence encodes CASSQEADRVNSPLHF.

V gene TRBV27 combines with J gene TRBJ1-2; D is unresolved. Trimming took off 3 bases at V and 4 bases at J, with 15 bases between the two ends. The germline CDR1 and CDR2 sequences are MNHEY and SMNVEV (reference sequence). This CDR3 has 15 amino acids. In nucleotides, the CDR3 is TGTGCCAGCAGTTTTTCGTTAGAAAACTTCTATGGCTACACCTTC. Amino acid sequence: CASSFSLENFYGYTF.

This clonotype has just a few counts. This chain joins TRBV5-6 and TRBJ1-1; 9 bases match TRBD1. From germline, CDR1 is SGHDT and CDR2 YYEEEE. This CDR3 is 13 amino acids long. The trim removed 0 bases at V and 10 bases at J, leaving 4 bases unmatched. The CDR3 region is CASSLDRGLSAFF. The CDR3 DNA sequence: TGTGCCAGCAGCTTGGACAGGGGGCTCTCAGCTTTCTTT.

This chain connects TRBV7-2 to TRBJ2-5; D is tentatively TRBD1 or TRBD2 (5 bases each). The CDR3 sequence is 14 residues long. Between the trimmed V and J ends, which lost 2 bases and 2 bases, there was a span of 9 bases. Germline CDR1 is SGHTA and CDR2 is FQGNSA. CDR3 DNA sequence: TGTGCCAGCAGCTTACCGGGACGACAAGAGACCCAGTACTTC. It translates to CASSLPGRQETQYF.

This clonotype was counted between two and nine times. The chain links TRBV4-3 to TRBJ1-1; D remains ambiguous. V was clipped by 0 bases and J by 5 bases, with 13 bases between them. Germline CDR1 LGHNA, CDR2 YSLEER. The CDR3 has 15 residues. This CDR3 reads CASSQDLWDRTEAFF. The CDR3 nucleotides read TGCGCCAGCAGCCAAGATCTTTGGGATCGGACTGAAGCTTTCTTT.

About this clonotype itself: Mismatch with germline at one junction end may stem from a read error. This rearrangement joins TRBV9 to TRBJ1-1; perhaps TRBD1 as D (6 bases). The length of the CDR3 is 15 residues. In germline, CDR1 is SGDLS, CDR2 YYNGEE. CDR3 sequence: CASSDPTGSNTKAFF. The CDR3 region has the DNA TGTGCCAGCAGCGACCCAACAGGGTCGAACACTAAAGCTTTCTTT.

This chain joins TRBV5-1 and TRBJ2-7, with 7 bases that match TRBD2. This CDR3 is 14 amino acids long. The germline V gene encodes CDR1 SGHRS and CDR2 YFSETQ. V dropped 1 base and J dropped 4; count of bases not matched to a gene: 5. The CDR3 bases are TGCGCCAGCAGCTTGTGGCGGGAGCCATACGAGCAGTACTTC. Residues: CASSLWREPYEQYF.

The rearrangement joins TRBV5-1 to TRBJ2-7, with D possibly TRBD1 on 5 matching bases. The CDR3 runs to 16 residues. The germline V and J ends were trimmed by 3 bases and 3 bases, with 19 bases remaining between them. Germline V gene data show CDR1 as SGHRS and CDR2 as YFSETQ. The CDR3 nucleotides are TGCGCCAGCAGCTCAAAAGGACAAAGGGAAAGCTACGAGCAGTACTTC. It specifies CASSSKGQRESYEQYF.

The chain combines TRBV28 with TRBJ2-3; 7 bases map to TRBD2. V shed 8 bases, J shed 3 bases, and the junction held 8 bases outside the gene matches. Per germline, CDR1 MDHEN and CDR2 SYDVKM. The CDR3 is 14 amino acids. In DNA, the CDR3 is TGTGCCAGCCTCCAAGGACTAGGTACAGATACGCAGTATTTT. Amino acid sequence: CASLQGLGTDTQYF. Full variable domain (missing parts from reference TRBV28 and TRBJ2-3): DVKVTQSSRYLVKRTGEKVFLECVQDMDHENMFWYRQDPGLGLRLIYFSYDVKMKEKGDIPEGYSVSREKKERFSLILESASTNQTSMYLCASLQGLGTDTQYFGPGTRLTVL.

The chain has TRBV12-3 or TRBV12-4 and TRBJ2-2; D is undetermined. Trimming left V 5 bases short and J 10 bases short, with 11 bases between. The CDR3 covers 12 residues. CDR3 protein: CASSGLRVELFF. The CDR3 DNA sequence: TGTGCCAGCAGTGGTCTGCGTGTGGAGCTGTTTTTT.

In this sample, this clonotype turned up a few times. The chain combines TRBV6-5 with TRBJ2-7; possible D gene TRBD1, 6 bases. This CDR3 has 14 residues. CDR1 and CDR2 (germline): MNHEY, SVGAGI. V lost 8 bases and J lost 0, with 14 bases in between. Written as DNA, the CDR3 is TGTGCCAGCGTAGGGACAAGGAGCTCCTACGAGCAGTACTTC. It specifies CASVGTRSSYEQYF.

This clonotype was seen more than once but under ten times. The gene calls are TRBV5-1 and TRBJ2-5; D is unclear. The CDR3 extends over 13 amino acids. From germline, CDR1 is SGHRS and CDR2 YFSETQ. V lost 5 bases, J lost 1 base, and 9 bases lay in between. CDR3 sequence (DNA): TGCGCCAGCAGGACCCGGTTCCAAGAGACCCAGTACTTC. Amino acid sequence: CASRTRFQETQYF.

The V call is TRBV20-1, the J call TRBJ2-5, with D tentatively TRBD2 (5 bases). This CDR3 is 13 amino acids long. V was pared by 3 bases and J by 5 bases, with 13 bases between. Germline V gene lookup returns CDR1 DFQATT and CDR2 SNEGSKA (reference sequence). This chain's CDR3 is CSARRHRGETQYF. Written as DNA, the CDR3 is TGCAGTGCTAGGCGGCATAGAGGGGAGACCCAGTACTTC.

The chain links TRBV5-4 to TRBJ2-7; 9 bases are shared with TRBD1. Germline CDR1 and CDR2: SGHNT and YYREEE (reference sequence). Germline trimming cut 4 bases from V and 4 bases from J; bases unmatched to any gene: 6. The CDR3 extends over 14 amino acids. The CDR3 region is CASSGTGSAYEQYF. The CDR3 nucleotides are TGTGCCAGCAGCGGGACAGGGTCAGCTTACGAGCAGTACTTC.

This clonotype came up a few times. CDR3 in DNA: TGTGCCAGCAGTCCGTTACTGGAGGGTAGCAATCAGCCCCAGCATTTT. The encoded protein is CASSPLLEGSNQPQHF. The chain joins TRBV27 to TRBJ1-5; D gene ambiguous. V lost 5 bases, J lost 0 bases, and 14 bases lay in between. This CDR3 is 16 amino acids long. Germline V gene sequence: CDR1 MNHEY, CDR2 SMNVEV (reference sequence).

The sample holds a few counts of this clonotype. The V call is TRBV14, the J call TRBJ1-2; tentatively, D is TRBD1 (5 bases). CDR3 length: 13 residues. Germline CDR1 SGHDN, CDR2 FVKESK. Trimming cost V 3 bases and J 4 bases, with 9 bases left between them. CDR3 residues: CASSHRQFYGYTF. CDR3 coding DNA: TGTGCCAGCAGCCATAGACAGTTCTATGGCTACACCTTC.

As concerns this clonotype: An end of the junction does not agree with germline; a read error may underlie this. This rearrangement joins TRBV15 to TRBJ2-4; D call uncertain. CDR1 is LNHNV and CDR2 is YYDKDF in the germline V gene (reference sequence). CDR3 length: 17 residues. The CDR3 sequence is CVTSRDPTGRAKNIQYF. The DNA of the CDR3 is TGTGTCACCAGCAGAGATCCGACGGGTAGGGCCAAAAACATTCAGTACTTC.

The chain carries TRBV7-9 and TRBJ2-5, with D uncertain. There are 13 residues in the CDR3. The ends were cut back, 4 bases at V and 7 bases at J, with 13 bases in the middle. CDR1 SEHNR and CDR2 FQNEAQ come from the germline V gene (reference sequence). CDR3 DNA: TGTGCCAGCAGCTCAGACGGTCCGGGGACCCAGTACTTC. This encodes CASSSDGPGTQYF.

The chain combines TRBV29-1 with TRBJ2-2; D not certain. The CDR3 is 13 residues long. V was shortened by 7 bases and J by 7 bases, with 16 bases between the two germline ends. Per germline, CDR1 SQVTM and CDR2 ANQGSEA. CDR3: CSAAKAGSGELFF. Written as DNA, the CDR3 is TGCAGCGCAGCTAAGGCAGGAAGCGGGGAGCTGTTTTTT.

CDR3 coding DNA: TGTGCCAGCAGCCAAGATAAGGGACCGAACAATCAGCCCCAGCATTTT. Residues: CASSQDKGPNNQPQHF. The chain has TRBV3-1 and TRBJ1-5; D perhaps matches TRBD1 (5 bases). Per germline, CDR1 LGHDT and CDR2 YNNKEL (reference sequence). Trimming cost V 0 bases and J 3 bases, with 12 bases left between them. The CDR3 runs to 16 residues. The whole variable domain, filled in from reference TRBV3-1 and TRBJ1-5, reads DTAVSQTPKYLVTQMGNDKSIKCEQNLGHDTMYWYKQDSKKFLKIMFSYNNKELIINETVPNRFSPKSPDKAHLNLHINSLELGDSAVYFCASSQDKGPNNQPQHFGDGTRLSIL.

This clonotype appeared many times. This chain links TRBV24-1 with TRBJ2-5; 13 bases map to TRBD2. Germline loops: CDR1 KGHDR, CDR2 SFDVKD. The length of the CDR3 is 15 residues. V dropped 8 bases and J dropped 5; count of bases not matched to a gene: 7. In DNA form, the CDR3 reads TGTGCCACCATGGGGACTAGCGGGGTGGAGGAGACCCAGTACTTC. Its translation: CATMGTSGVEETQYF.

This clonotype has a handful of counts. V gene TRBV20-1 combines with J gene TRBJ2-7, with D tentatively TRBD1 (5 bases). CDR3 length equals 13 residues. V lost 6 bases and J lost 2, with 14 bases in between. Germline-derived CDR1 and CDR2 are DFQATT and SNEGSKA (reference sequence). The CDR3, as DNA: TGCAGTGCCCTCCCGACAGTTACCTACGAGCAGTACTTC. It codes for CSALPTVTYEQYF.

The chain employs TRBV20-1 and TRBJ1-4, with 9 bases fitting TRBD1. V dropped 6 bases and J dropped 6; count of bases not matched to a gene: 2. CDR3 size: 12 residues. From germline, CDR1 is DFQATT and CDR2 SNEGSKA (reference sequence). The CDR3 loop is CSAGDRDEKLFF. CDR3 DNA sequence: TGCAGTGCAGGGGACAGGGATGAAAAACTGTTTTTT.

This clonotype was counted only a few times. The V gene is TRBV29-1, the J gene TRBJ2-5, with D possibly matching TRBD2 (5 bases). Between the trimmed V and J ends, which lost 3 bases and 1 base, there was a span of 9 bases. This CDR3 has 13 amino acids. Germline V gives CDR1 SQVTM, CDR2 ANQGSEA. The CDR3 is CSVDLRAQETQYF. CDR3 nucleotide sequence: TGCAGCGTTGACTTGCGGGCCCAAGAGACCCAGTACTTC.